The sequence of this T cell receptor (beta chain) was determined in a study of shared clonotypes between healthy human individuals. In germline, CDR1 is GTSNPN, CDR2 SVGIG (reference sequence). After removal of 0 bases from V and 2 bases from J, the junction contained 11 bases not matched to a gene. This CDR3 spans 18 amino acids. Data came from immunoSEQ multiplex PCR; TCRdb stores just in-frame clones and leaves some out. The data contain about 2 million clones, roughly 95% of them singletons. The receptor was derived from a man between 18 and 35 years old in good health. What was sequenced was naive CD4+ T cells sorted from blood. Subset in this sample: CD45RA+ positively selected. V gene TRBV30 combines with J gene TRBJ2-4; 9 positions agree with TRBD1. The CDR3 sequence: CAWSVLRGQGSPKNIQYF. Here the CDR3 DNA reads TGTGCCTGGAGTGTACTGAGGGGACAGGGATCGCCCAAAAACATTCAGTACTTC.